The T cell receptor (beta chain) described here comes from a study of blood T cell repertoires in COVID-19. TCRdb's copy holds only in-frame clones and misses some; the assay was immunoSEQ multiplex PCR. The data hold roughly 250,000 clones, with under 90% observed a single time. The germline V gene encodes CDR1 MDHEN and CDR2 SYDVKM. The CDR3 runs to 15 residues. Trimming removed 7 bases from V and 3 bases from J, with 16 bases in between. Input material: peripheral blood. V gene TRBV28 combines with J gene TRBJ1-5; unclear D gene. This receptor was obtained from a human donor in a cohort sampled during active COVID-19. CDR3 nucleotide sequence: TGTGCCAGCAACCCGGCTAGAGAGGACAATCAGCCCCAGCATTTT. It translates to CASNPAREDNQPQHF.